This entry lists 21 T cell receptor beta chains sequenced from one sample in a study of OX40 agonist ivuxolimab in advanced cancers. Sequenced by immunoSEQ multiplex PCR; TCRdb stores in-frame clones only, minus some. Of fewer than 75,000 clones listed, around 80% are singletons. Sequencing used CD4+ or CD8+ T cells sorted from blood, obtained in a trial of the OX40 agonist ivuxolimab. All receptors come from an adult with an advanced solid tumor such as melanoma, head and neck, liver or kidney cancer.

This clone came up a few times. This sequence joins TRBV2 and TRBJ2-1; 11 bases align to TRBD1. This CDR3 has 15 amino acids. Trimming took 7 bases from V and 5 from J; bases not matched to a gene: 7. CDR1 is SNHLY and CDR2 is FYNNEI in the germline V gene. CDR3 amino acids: CASTWDRGSDNEQFF. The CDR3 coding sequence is TGTGCCAGCACCTGGGACAGGGGGTCGGACAATGAGCAGTTCTTC. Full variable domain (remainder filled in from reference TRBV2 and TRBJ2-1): EPEVTQTPSHQVTQMGQEVILRCVPISNHLYFYWYRQILGQKVEFLVSFYNNEISEKSEIFDDQFSVERPDGSNFTLKIRSTKLEDSAMYFCASTWDRGSDNEQFFGPGTRLTVL.

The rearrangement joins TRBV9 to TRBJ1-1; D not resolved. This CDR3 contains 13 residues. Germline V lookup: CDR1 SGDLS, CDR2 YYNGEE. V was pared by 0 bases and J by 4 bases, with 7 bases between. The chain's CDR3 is CASSVDVSTEAFF. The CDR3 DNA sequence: TGTGCCAGCAGCGTAGACGTTAGCACTGAAGCTTTCTTT.

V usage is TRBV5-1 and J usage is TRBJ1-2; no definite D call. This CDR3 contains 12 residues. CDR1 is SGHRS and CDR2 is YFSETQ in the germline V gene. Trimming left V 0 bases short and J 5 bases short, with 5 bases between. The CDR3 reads CASSLVGYGYTF. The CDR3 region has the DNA TGCGCCAGCAGCTTGGTCGGGTATGGCTACACCTTC.

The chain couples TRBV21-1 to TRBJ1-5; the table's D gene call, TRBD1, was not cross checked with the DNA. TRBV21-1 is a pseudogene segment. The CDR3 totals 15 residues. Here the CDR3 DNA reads TGTGCCAGCAGCTACCCCCAGGTGGGCAATCAGCCCCAGCATTTT. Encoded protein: CASSYPQVGNQPQHF.

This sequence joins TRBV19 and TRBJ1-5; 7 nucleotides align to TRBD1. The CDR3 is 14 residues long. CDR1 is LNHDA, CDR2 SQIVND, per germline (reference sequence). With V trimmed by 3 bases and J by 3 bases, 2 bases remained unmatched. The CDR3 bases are TGTGCCAGTAGTATGGGACAGCTCAATCAGCCCCAGCATTTT. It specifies CASSMGQLNQPQHF.

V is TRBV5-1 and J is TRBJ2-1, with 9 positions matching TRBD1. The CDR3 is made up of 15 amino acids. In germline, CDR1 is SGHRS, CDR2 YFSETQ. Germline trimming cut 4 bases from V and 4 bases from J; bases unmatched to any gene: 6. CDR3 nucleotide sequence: TGCGCCAGCAGCGGTGACAGGGGGGGATACAATGAGCAGTTCTTC. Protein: CASSGDRGGYNEQFF.

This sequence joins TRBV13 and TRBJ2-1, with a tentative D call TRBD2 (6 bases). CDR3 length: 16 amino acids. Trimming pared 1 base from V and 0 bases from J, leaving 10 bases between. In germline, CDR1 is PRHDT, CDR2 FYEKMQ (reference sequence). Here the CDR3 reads CASSLAFGSSYNEQFF. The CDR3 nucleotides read TGTGCCAGCAGCTTAGCATTCGGGAGCTCCTACAATGAGCAGTTCTTC.

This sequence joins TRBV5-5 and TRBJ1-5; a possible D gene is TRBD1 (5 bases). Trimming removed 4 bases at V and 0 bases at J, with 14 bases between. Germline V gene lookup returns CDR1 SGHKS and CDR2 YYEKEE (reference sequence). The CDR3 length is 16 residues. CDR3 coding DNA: TGTGCCAGCAGCCCCACCGCAGGGTATAGCAATCAGCCCCAGCATTTT. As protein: CASSPTAGYSNQPQHF.

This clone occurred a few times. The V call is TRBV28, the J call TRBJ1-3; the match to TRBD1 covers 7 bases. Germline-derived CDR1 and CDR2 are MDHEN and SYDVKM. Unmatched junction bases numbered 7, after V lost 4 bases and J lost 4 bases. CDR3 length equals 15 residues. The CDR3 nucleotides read TGTGCCAGCAGTTCCACAGGGGTGGGGGGAAACACCATATATTTT. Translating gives CASSSTGVGGNTIYF.

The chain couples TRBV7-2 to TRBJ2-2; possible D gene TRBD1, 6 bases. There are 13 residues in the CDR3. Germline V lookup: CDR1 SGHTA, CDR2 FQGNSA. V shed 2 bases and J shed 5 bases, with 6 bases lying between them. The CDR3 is CASSLTGTGELFF. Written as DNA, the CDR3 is TGTGCCAGCAGCTTAACAGGGACCGGGGAGCTGTTTTTT.

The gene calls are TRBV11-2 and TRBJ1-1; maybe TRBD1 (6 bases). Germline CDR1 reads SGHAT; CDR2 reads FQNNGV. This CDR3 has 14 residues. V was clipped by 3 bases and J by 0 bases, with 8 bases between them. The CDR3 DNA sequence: TGTGCCAGCAGCTTGCGGGGGCTGAACACTGAAGCTTTCTTT. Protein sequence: CASSLRGLNTEAFF.

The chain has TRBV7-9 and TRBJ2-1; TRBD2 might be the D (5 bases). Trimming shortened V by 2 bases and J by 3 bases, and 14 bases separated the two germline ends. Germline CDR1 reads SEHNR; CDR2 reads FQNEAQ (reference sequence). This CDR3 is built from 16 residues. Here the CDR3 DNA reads TGTGCCAGCAGCTTAATCGGGGTATCAATCTACAATGAGCAGTTCTTC. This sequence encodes CASSLIGVSIYNEQFF.

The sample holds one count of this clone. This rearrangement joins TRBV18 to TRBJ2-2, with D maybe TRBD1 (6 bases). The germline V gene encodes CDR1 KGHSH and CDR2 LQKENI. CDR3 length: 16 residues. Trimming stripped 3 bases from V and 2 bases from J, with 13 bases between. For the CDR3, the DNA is TGTGCCAGCTCACCCATGGGGGCATTAAACACCGGGGAGCTGTTTTTT. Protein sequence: CASSPMGALNTGELFF. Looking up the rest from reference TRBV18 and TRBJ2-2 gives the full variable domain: NAGVMQNPRHLVRRRGQEARLRCSPMKGHSHVYWYRQLPEEGLKFMVYLQKENIIDESGMPKERFSAEFPKEGPSILRIQQVVRGDSAAYFCASSPMGALNTGELFFGEGSRLTVL.

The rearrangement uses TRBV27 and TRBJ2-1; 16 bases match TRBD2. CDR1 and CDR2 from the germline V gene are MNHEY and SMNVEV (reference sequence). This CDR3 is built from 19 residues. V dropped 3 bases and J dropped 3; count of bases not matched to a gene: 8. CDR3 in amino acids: CASSFLPGLAGGGYNEQFF. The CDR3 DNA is TGTGCCAGCAGTTTTCTACCGGGACTAGCGGGAGGGGGCTACAATGAGCAGTTCTTC.

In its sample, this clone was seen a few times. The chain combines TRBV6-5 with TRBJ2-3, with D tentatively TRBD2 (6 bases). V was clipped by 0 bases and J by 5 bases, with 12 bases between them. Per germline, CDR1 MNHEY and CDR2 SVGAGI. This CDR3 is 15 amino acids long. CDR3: CASSYSSDGGDTQYF. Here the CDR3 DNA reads TGTGCCAGCAGTTACTCCTCAGACGGGGGAGATACGCAGTATTTT.

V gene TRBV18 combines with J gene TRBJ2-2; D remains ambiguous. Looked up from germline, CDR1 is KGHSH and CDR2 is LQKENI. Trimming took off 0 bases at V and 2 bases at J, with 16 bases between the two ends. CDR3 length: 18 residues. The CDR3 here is CASSPPVGTALNTGELFF. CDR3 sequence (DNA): TGTGCCAGCTCACCACCGGTTGGAACAGCCCTAAACACCGGGGAGCTGTTTTTT.

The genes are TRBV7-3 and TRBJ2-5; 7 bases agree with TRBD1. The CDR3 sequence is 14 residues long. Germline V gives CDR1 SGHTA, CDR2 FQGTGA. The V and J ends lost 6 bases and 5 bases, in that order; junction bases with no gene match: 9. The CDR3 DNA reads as TGTGCCAGCAGTCGAGGGGGCTCGGGGGAGACCCAGTACTTC. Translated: CASSRGGSGETQYF.

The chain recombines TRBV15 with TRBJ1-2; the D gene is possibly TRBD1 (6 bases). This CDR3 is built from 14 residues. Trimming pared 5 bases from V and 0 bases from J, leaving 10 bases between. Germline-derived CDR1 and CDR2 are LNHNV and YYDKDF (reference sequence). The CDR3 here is CATSPDRSNYGYTF. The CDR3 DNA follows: TGTGCCACCAGCCCTGACAGGTCTAACTATGGCTACACCTTC.

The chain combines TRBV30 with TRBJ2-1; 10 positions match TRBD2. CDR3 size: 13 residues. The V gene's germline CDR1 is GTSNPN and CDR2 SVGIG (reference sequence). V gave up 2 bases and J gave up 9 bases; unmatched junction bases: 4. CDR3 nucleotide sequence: TGTGCCTGGAGTAGCGGGGGGGCCATTGAGCAGTTCTTC. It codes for CAWSSGGAIEQFF.

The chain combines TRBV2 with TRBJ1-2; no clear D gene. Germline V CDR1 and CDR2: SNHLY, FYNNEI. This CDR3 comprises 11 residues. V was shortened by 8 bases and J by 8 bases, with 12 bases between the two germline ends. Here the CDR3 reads CASQRVGGYTF. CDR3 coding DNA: TGTGCCAGCCAAAGGGTGGGGGGCTACACCTTC.

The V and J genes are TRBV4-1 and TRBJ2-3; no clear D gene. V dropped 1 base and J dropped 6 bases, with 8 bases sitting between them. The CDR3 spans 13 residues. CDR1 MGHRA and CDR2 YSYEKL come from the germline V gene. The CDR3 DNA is TGCGCCAGCAGCCAAGGGCAGCGCGATACGCAGTATTTT. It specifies CASSQGQRDTQYF.